This note documents a single TCR beta chain sequence. Its antigen is unidentified. These data belong to a study of T-cell reconstitution after alpha-beta-depleted transplantation in children. Study-level findings and limits: Some patients' high day-60 TCRbeta diversity was traced to surviving recipient T cells and thymic progenitors. Approximately two months post-transplant, alpha-beta T cells reportedly originated from several hundred expanded graft clones.

The trim removed 6 bases at V and 5 bases at J, leaving 0 bases unmatched. The CDR3 totals 13 residues. Germline V gene lookup returns CDR1 SGHVS and CDR2 FQNEAQ. TCRbeta library construction was performed incorporating unique molecular identifiers. TCRdb recomputed calls from the PCR reads with MiXCR, one row per CDR3 protein. The sample holds 500,000 to 600,000 distinct CDR3 sequences, roughly a quarter seen once. The sequence came from a boy less than two years old with Wiskott-Aldrich syndrome, due to receive a stem cell transplant. V and J are TRBV7-8 and TRBJ2-7; TRBD2 matches 14 bases. Sequenced material: PBMCs, taken before TCRalphabeta/CD19-depleted stem cell transplant. The CDR3 region is CASRTSGRDEQYF. CDR3 nucleotide sequence: TGTGCCAGCAGGACTAGCGGGAGGGACGAGCAGTACTTC.